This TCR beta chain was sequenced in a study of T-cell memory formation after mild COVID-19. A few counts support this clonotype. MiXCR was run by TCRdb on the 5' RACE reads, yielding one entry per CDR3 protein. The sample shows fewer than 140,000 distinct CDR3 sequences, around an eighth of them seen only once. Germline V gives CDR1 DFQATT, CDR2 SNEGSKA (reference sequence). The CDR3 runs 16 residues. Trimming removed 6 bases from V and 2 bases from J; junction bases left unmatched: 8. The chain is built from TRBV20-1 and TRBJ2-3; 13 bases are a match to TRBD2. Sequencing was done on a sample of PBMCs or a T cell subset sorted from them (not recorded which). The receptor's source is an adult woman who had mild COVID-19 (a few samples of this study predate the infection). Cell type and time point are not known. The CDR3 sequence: CSASGLAGDPTDTQYF. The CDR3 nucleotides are TGCAGTGCCTCAGGACTAGCGGGAGACCCCACAGATACGCAGTATTTT.